This TCR beta chain was captured by sequencing in a study of CD4 T cell repertoires in COVID-19. Trimming shortened V by 8 bases and J by 7 bases, and 12 bases separated the two germline ends. The germline V gene has CDR1 SGHAT and CDR2 FQNNGV. The CDR3 is 11 residues long. Assay: immunoSEQ multiplex PCR; the TCRdb copy retains only in-frame clones and omits some. The sample yields fewer than 100,000 clones, 83% seen once. The chain combines TRBV11-2 with TRBJ2-7; D is uncertain. Sequencing used CD4+ T cells from peripheral blood, obtained after recovery from COVID-19. The source is a human donor who had COVID-19. CDR3 sequence: CASGKDLEQYF. CDR3 DNA: TGTGCCAGCGGGAAGGATCTGGAGCAGTACTTC. Full variable domain (outside the CDR3, taken from reference TRBV11-2 and TRBJ2-7): EAGVAQSPRYKIIEKRQSVAFWCNPISGHATLYWYQQILGQGPKLLIQFQNNGVVDDSQLPKDRFSAERLKGVDSTLKIQPAKLEDSAVYLCASGKDLEQYFGPGTRLTVT.